These 13 T cell receptor beta chains came from one sample sequenced in a study of blood T cell repertoires in COVID-19. Some clones are missing from TCRdb's copy, which holds only in-frame ones; the method was immunoSEQ multiplex PCR. This sample has 95,000 to 150,000 clones, with about four fifths found just once. Sequenced material: peripheral blood. The receptors here all came from a man aged 30-40 years with COVID-19, enrolled during active disease.

The J gene is TRBJ1-1, the V gene TRBV6-5, with a weak D call TRBD1 (6 bases). The CDR3 totals 14 residues. V dropped 8 bases and J dropped 3 bases, with 16 bases sitting between them. Germline V gene data show CDR1 as MNHEY and CDR2 as SVGAGI. CDR3 coding DNA: TGTGCCAGCTCTGCTCAGGGGTCCGACACTGAAGCTTTCTTT. Amino acid sequence: CASSAQGSDTEAFF.

This chain uses TRBV28 with TRBJ2-2, with 7 nucleotides matching TRBD1. The CDR3 consists of 17 residues. The ends lost 4 bases at V and 6 bases at J; junction bases unmatched: 14. CDR1 MDHEN and CDR2 SYDVKM come from the germline V gene. CDR3 in amino acids: CASSSRDREWWAGELFF. In DNA, the CDR3 is TGTGCCAGCAGTTCCCGCGACAGGGAGTGGTGGGCCGGGGAGCTGTTTTTT.

The V gene is TRBV4-1, the J gene TRBJ1-2; 9 nucleotides agree with TRBD1. Looked up from germline, CDR1 is MGHRA and CDR2 is YSYEKL. The CDR3 runs 16 residues. Trimming at V came to 2 bases and at J to 4 bases, leaving 8 bases not matched to a gene. Written as DNA, the CDR3 is TGCGCCAGCAGCCAAACCCCGGGACAGGGAGGCTATGGCTACACCTTC. Its protein product is CASSQTPGQGGYGYTF.

V gene TRBV6-6 combines with J gene TRBJ1-4, with D perhaps matching TRBD1 (6 bases). Deletions cut 6 bases from V and 7 bases from J, with 21 bases between. CDR1 and CDR2 (germline): MNHNY, SVGAGI (reference sequence). The CDR3 extends over 16 amino acids. CDR3 sequence reads: CASRPDWTALTEKLFF. The CDR3 coding sequence is TGTGCCAGCAGGCCAGATTGGACAGCCTTAACTGAAAAACTGTTTTTT.

The J gene is TRBJ2-4, the V gene TRBV12-3 or TRBV12-4; 8 nucleotides line up with TRBD1. CDR3 length: 13 amino acids. Losses at the gene ends were 4 bases for V and 6 bases for J; bases not matched to a gene: 2. The CDR3 region is CASSSTGGNIQYF. The CDR3 region has the DNA TGTGCCAGCAGTTCAACAGGGGGAAACATTCAGTACTTC.

The chain joins TRBV5-4 to TRBJ2-3; perhaps TRBD2 as D (5 bases). The CDR3 length is 17 residues. The germline gives CDR1 SGHNT, CDR2 YYREEE (reference sequence). The V gene lost 5 bases and the J gene lost 1 base, with 20 bases spanning the gap. The CDR3 DNA reads as TGTGCCAGCAGTCGAAATCCGGGCGCGGAGGGCACAGATACGCAGTATTTT. Translating gives CASSRNPGAEGTDTQYF.

The genes are TRBV12-3 or TRBV12-4 and TRBJ2-7, with D possibly matching TRBD2 (6 bases). This CDR3 contains 11 residues. The ends were cut back, 7 bases at V and 10 bases at J, with 14 bases in the middle. CDR3 amino acids: CASTLTGVQYF. CDR3 in DNA: TGTGCCAGCACCCTAACGGGGGTTCAGTACTTC.

The chain combines TRBV30 with TRBJ1-1; D remains unclear. Trimming took off 0 bases at V and 1 base at J, with 9 bases between the two ends. Germline values: CDR1 GTSNPN, CDR2 SVGIG (reference sequence). This CDR3 is 14 amino acids long. CDR3 residues: CAWSVGRKNTEAFF. The CDR3 bases are TGTGCCTGGAGTGTAGGGAGAAAGAACACTGAAGCTTTCTTT.

The CDR3 is CASSSSYEQFF. CDR3 DNA sequence: TGTGCCAGCAGTTCAAGCTATGAGCAGTTCTTC. The chain combines TRBV12-3 or TRBV12-4 with TRBJ2-1; D remains unclear. There are 11 residues in the CDR3. V lost 4 bases, J lost 8 bases, and 6 bases lay in between.

The gene calls are TRBV7-9 and TRBJ2-7; 9 positions match TRBD1. The CDR3 contains 16 residues. Germline V gene lookup returns CDR1 SEHNR and CDR2 FQNEAQ (reference sequence). With V trimmed by 6 bases and J by 3 bases, 12 bases remained unmatched. CDR3 in amino acids: CASSLLRQGEFYEQYF. As DNA, the CDR3 is TGTGCCAGCAGTCTCTTAAGACAGGGGGAGTTCTACGAGCAGTACTTC.

This clone occurred a few times. This rearrangement joins TRBV5-1 to TRBJ2-5; D possibly corresponds to TRBD2 (5 bases). Looked up from germline, CDR1 is SGHRS and CDR2 is YFSETQ. V lost 8 bases to trimming and J lost 5 bases, with 19 bases between them. The CDR3 length is 14 residues. CDR3 nucleotide sequence: TGCGCCAGTGGTGTGGGAGTAACCGCGGAGACCCAGTACTTC. Translation: CASGVGVTAETQYF.

This chain joins TRBV5-4 and TRBJ2-5; TRBD1 matches 10 bases. CDR3 length equals 17 residues. CDR1 and CDR2 (germline): SGHNT, YYREEE (reference sequence). J lost 2 bases, V lost 2 bases, and 9 bases had no gene match. CDR3 sequence: CASSFPGQGEIQETQYF. The CDR3 bases are TGTGCCAGCAGCTTCCCAGGACAGGGGGAGATACAAGAGACCCAGTACTTC.

The chain uses TRBV28 and TRBJ1-1, with a weak D call TRBD1 (5 bases). The V gene lost 4 bases and the J gene lost 6 bases, with 18 bases spanning the gap. Germline V CDR1 and CDR2: MDHEN, SYDVKM. The CDR3 runs to 15 residues. CDR3 in amino acids: CASSSNVLRGAEAFF. CDR3 in DNA: TGTGCCAGCAGTTCTAACGTCCTTAGGGGTGCTGAAGCTTTCTTT.